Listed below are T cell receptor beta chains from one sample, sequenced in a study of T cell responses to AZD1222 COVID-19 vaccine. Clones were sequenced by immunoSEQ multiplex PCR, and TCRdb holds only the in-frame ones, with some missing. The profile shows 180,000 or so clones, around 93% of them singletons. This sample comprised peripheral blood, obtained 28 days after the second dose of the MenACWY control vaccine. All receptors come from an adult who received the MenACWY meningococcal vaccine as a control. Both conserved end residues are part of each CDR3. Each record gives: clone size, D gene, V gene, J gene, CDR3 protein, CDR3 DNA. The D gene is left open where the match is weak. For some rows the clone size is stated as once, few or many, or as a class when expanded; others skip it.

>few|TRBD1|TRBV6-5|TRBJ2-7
CASSYVQGAAYEQYF
TGTGCCAGCAGTTACGTACAGGGGGCGGCCTACGAGCAGTACTTC
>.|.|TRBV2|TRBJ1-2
CASSVRVGYGYTF
TGTGCCAGCAGTGTCAGGGTCGGGTATGGCTACACCTTC
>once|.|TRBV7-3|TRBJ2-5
CASSLRPQETQYF
TGTGCCAGCAGCTTAAGGCCTCAAGAGACCCAGTACTTC
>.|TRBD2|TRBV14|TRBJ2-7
CASSQVAGTYEQYF
TGTGCCAGCAGCCAAGTAGCGGGAACCTACGAGCAGTACTTC
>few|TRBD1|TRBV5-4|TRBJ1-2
CASSKDRELYGYTF
TGTGCCAGCAGCAAGGACAGGGAACTCTATGGCTACACCTTC
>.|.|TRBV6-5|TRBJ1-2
CASSQSLGRYGYTF
TGTGCCAGCAGCCAGAGCTTAGGTCGCTATGGCTACACCTTC
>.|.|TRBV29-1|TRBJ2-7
CSVAWGLYEQYF
TGCAGCGTTGCTTGGGGGCTCTACGAGCAGTACTTC
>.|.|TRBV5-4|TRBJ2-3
CASSLKLGGASLDTQYF
TGTGCCAGCAGCTTAAAGTTGGGGGGGGCAAGCTTGGATACGCAGTATTTT
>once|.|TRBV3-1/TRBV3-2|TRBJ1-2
CASSPVGGPNYGYTF
TGTGCCAGCAGCCCAGTTGGGGGCCCTAACTATGGCTACACCTTC
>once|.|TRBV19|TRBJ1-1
CASRTDARDTEAFF
TGTGCCAGTAGGACGGACGCCCGGGACACTGAAGCTTTCTTT
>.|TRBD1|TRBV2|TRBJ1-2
CASRGDSNYGYTF
TGTGCCAGCAGAGGGGACAGTAACTATGGCTACACCTTC
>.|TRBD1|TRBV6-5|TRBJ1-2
CATGTVGYGYTF
TGTGCCACCGGGACAGTTGGCTATGGCTACACCTTC
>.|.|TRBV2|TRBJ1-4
CASSLLGGRTNEKLFF
TGTGCCAGCAGCTTATTAGGAGGCCGAACTAATGAAAAACTGTTTTTT